This paragraph covers one TCR beta chain sequence. Its recognized antigen is unknown. The input lacks base qualities; no much larger clone sits a single base away. V loses 1 base of germline sequence and J loses 2 bases, and the interval between the two ends is 9 bases. CDR1 LGHDT and CDR2 YNNKEL are derived from the germline V gene (reference sequence). The CDR3 spans 14 residues, from the cysteine through the phenylalanine. Only the CDR3 region is kept as DNA, spanning 42 bases read in frame from base 1. The sample comes from a study of T cell responses to AZD1222 COVID-19 vaccine listed by TCRdb under 2021. Turning to the overall study: AZD1222 recipients whose second dose came at about 4 weeks and those whose second dose came at about 12 weeks were combined into one group, since spike-specific TCR depth and breadth did not differ between the two schedules. Trial participants were enrolled by age into 18-55, 56-69 and 70-plus year subgroups, with around 150, 28 and 57 TCR-sequenced participants respectively. TCR sequencing covered fewer than 250 trial participants: nearly 210 given two doses of AZD1222 and 26 given two doses of MenACWY control vaccine.

The CDR3 regions of human TCRbeta chains were subjected to immunosequencing. On the authors' methods: TCRs in the repertoires were matched against a reference library of SARS-CoV-2-specific TCRs that had been generated with the MIRA antigen-specificity platform. Breadth meant the fraction of unique TCRs that were SARS-CoV-2-associated, whereas depth meant the fraction of total T cells that were SARS-CoV-2-associated. Using the MIRA data, each spike-specific TCR was mapped to the spike region that the TCR reacts to and placed in a CD4 or CD8 class. Log10-transformed breadth and depth values were compared by one-way ANOVA with Sidak's multiple comparisons tests. TCRdb took this table from immuneACCESS and kept in-frame rearrangements with V and J called. Such tables lack part of the clones; where checked against another copy, unresolved V genes explain under half of the gap, and the rest is unexplained. V and J calls and clone size are as listed in that table; D and trimming were resolved from the DNA. The table for this sample lists 100,000 to 150,000 clones; more than 80% of them were counted only once. About 1.6% of the sample goes to the ten largest clones.

What the authors observed across the whole study: Because no samples from the day 14 peak response were available, repertoires could be characterized only after the peak T cell response. Epitopes outside the regions mutated in the B.1.351 and B.1.1.7 variants were reportedly recognized by nearly half of the unique spike-specific TCRs. Conclusions about previously exposed vaccinees were limited because only six AZD1222 recipients were SARS-CoV-2 seropositive at baseline. The whole spike protein was spanned by vaccine-associated CD4 TCRs, and dominant responses were seen in regions 160-218 and 743-854. In the small 56-69-year group, the increase in depth fell short of significance, most likely because of low power. After two AZD1222 doses, both the breadth and the depth of spike-specific TCRs were significantly higher than at day 0 and than in MenACWY recipients. Participants were mostly white British and included more females than males, and it was suggested by the authors that clonal diversity may have been underestimated.

The sample's time point label is to be understood as: baseline before first vaccination. Vaccinee samples were obtained from the UK trials COV001 and COV002, which included a single-blind randomized controlled phase 2/3 trial of AZD1222 (ChAdOx1 nCoV-19) in healthy adults. For TCRbeta chain sequencing, PBMC samples were collected from trial participants at day 0 and at day 28 after the second dose. The receptor comes from an adult in good health. The chain is assembled from TRBV3-1 (or the pseudogene TRBV3-2) and TRBJ2-7; TRBD1 is possibly the D segment (6 matching bases). This sample comprised peripheral blood, obtained on day 0 of AZD1222 vaccination. This receptor carries the CDR3 CASSQVRTAYEQYF. The sequenced DNA: TGTGCCAGCAGCCAAGTAAGGACAGCCTACGAGCAGTACTTC.